This section outlines one TCR beta chain sequence together with its context. What it binds is not known. This record comes from a study of cytomegalovirus exposure and HLA in healthy donors. Study details: The 130 or so validation repertoires, a later analysis reported, used the same platform as the 666 repertoires from the first cohort. Study-level results: Most observed TCR sequences were rare, whereas some public TCRs were detected in many donors. Reported results showed that the classifier diagnosed cytomegalovirus status with high specificity and sensitivity. The study listed 150 to 200 cytomegalovirus-associated TCR beta chains.

The CDR3 covers 15 residues. Per germline, CDR1 MDHEN and CDR2 SYDVKM. Trimming took 2 bases from V and 0 from J, leaving 10 bases between them. The table came from immunoSEQ multiplex PCR; TCRdb's copy has only in-frame clones and leaves some out. Of 90,000 to 130,000 clones listed, approximately 89% are singletons. This chain joins TRBV28 and TRBJ1-1, with TRBD1 as a possible D gene (6 bases). Sequencing was done on a sample of PBMCs. The receptor was isolated from a woman aged 18-29 years in good health and CMV-seronegative. CDR3: CASSLGTGLNTEAFF. CDR3 in DNA: TGTGCCAGCAGTTTAGGTACAGGGCTGAACACTGAAGCTTTCTTT.